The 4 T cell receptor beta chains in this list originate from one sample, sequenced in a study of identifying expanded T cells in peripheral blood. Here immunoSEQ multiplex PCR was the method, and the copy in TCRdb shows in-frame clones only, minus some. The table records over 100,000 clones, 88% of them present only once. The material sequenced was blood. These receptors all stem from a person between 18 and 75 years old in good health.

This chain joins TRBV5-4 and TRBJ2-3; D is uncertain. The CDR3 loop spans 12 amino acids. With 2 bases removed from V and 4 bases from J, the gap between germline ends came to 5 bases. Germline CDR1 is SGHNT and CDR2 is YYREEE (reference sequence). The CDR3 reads CASSFVPDTQYF. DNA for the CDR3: TGTGCCAGCAGCTTCGTCCCAGATACGCAGTATTTT.

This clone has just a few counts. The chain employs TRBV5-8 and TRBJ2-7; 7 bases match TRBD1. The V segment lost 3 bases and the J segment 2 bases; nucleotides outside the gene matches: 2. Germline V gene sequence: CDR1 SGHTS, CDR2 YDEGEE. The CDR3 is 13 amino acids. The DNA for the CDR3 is TGTGCCAGCAGCTCCGGGACAGCCTACGAGCAGTACTTC. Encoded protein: CASSSGTAYEQYF.

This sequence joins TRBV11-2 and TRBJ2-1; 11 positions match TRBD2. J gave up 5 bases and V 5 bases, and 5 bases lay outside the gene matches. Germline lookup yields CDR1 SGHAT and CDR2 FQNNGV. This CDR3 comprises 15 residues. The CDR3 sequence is CASSLPGLADNEQFF. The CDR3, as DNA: TGTGCCAGCAGCCTACCGGGACTAGCGGACAATGAGCAGTTCTTC.

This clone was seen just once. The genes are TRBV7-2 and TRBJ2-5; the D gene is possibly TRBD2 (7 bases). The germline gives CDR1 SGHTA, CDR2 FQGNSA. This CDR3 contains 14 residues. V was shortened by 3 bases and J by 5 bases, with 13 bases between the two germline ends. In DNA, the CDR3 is TGTGCCAGCAGCTTGGGGGGGGGCGCGGAGACCCAGTACTTC. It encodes CASSLGGGAETQYF.